The 13 T cell receptor beta chains below all came from one sample that was sequenced in a study of blood T cell repertoires in COVID-19. Clones were sequenced by immunoSEQ multiplex PCR, and TCRdb holds only the in-frame ones, with some missing. This repertoire shows 81,000 or so clones, 75% to 85% found once; its top ten account for less than 15%. Input material: peripheral blood. These receptors all come from a human donor in a cohort sampled during active COVID-19.

The chain is built from TRBV27 and TRBJ1-1; 7 nucleotides align to TRBD1. CDR1 and CDR2 from the germline V gene are MNHEY and SMNVEV (reference sequence). Trimming took 6 bases from V and 1 from J; bases not matched to a gene: 2. The CDR3 spans 13 residues. The CDR3 loop is CASRDRQNTEAFF. The CDR3 DNA sequence: TGTGCCAGCAGGGACAGGCAGAACACTGAAGCTTTCTTT.

The gene calls are TRBV7-8 and TRBJ1-5; 7 nucleotides line up with TRBD1. Germline V CDR1 and CDR2: SGHVS, FQNEAQ. Losses at the gene ends were 2 bases for V and 5 bases for J; bases not matched to a gene: 9. The CDR3 totals 16 residues. The CDR3 loop is CASSLRQGLGDQPQHF. CDR3 nucleotides: TGTGCCAGCAGCTTACGACAGGGTTTAGGTGATCAGCCCCAGCATTTT.

The chain combines TRBV16 with TRBJ2-1; TRBD1 matches 8 bases. The CDR3 loop spans 15 amino acids. V lost 6 bases and J lost 7; bases outside the gene matches: 11. Germline CDR1 and CDR2: KGHSY and FQNENV. The CDR3 nucleotides are TGTGCCAGCAGTCCTCCCGGGACAGGTAAAAATGAGCAGTTCTTC. Encoded protein: CASSPPGTGKNEQFF.

This clone has only a few counts. J is TRBJ2-2 and V is TRBV6-6; D remains ambiguous. Germline CDR1 and CDR2: MNHNY and SVGAGI (reference sequence). There are 15 residues in the CDR3. V shed 6 bases and J shed 11 bases, with 22 bases lying between them. CDR3: CASRITRGTADELFF. The CDR3 nucleotides read TGTGCCAGCAGGATAACAAGAGGTACGGCCGATGAGCTGTTTTTT.

V usage is TRBV6-4 and J usage is TRBJ1-2, with a possible D match to TRBD1 (6 bases). V was pared by 5 bases and J by 7 bases, with 14 bases between. This CDR3 comprises 13 residues. The germline gives CDR1 MRHNA, CDR2 SNTAGT. The CDR3 coding sequence is TGTGCCAGCAGTCAGTCTCCAGGGGTTGGCTACACCTTC. This sequence encodes CASSQSPGVGYTF.

The genes are TRBV6-6 and TRBJ2-2; TRBD2 might be the D (7 bases). Germline-derived CDR1 and CDR2 are MNHNY and SVGAGI (reference sequence). V lost 7 bases, J lost 6 bases, and 18 bases lay in between. The CDR3 runs to 15 residues. CDR3 loop: CASTFRRGGAGELFF. In DNA form, the CDR3 reads TGTGCCAGCACCTTCAGGAGGGGGGGTGCCGGGGAGCTGTTTTTT.

The chain uses TRBV30 and TRBJ2-7; D remains unclear. Germline V CDR1 and CDR2: GTSNPN, SVGIG (reference sequence). This CDR3 has 11 residues. Trimming left V 2 bases short and J 7 bases short, with 9 bases between. DNA for the CDR3: TGTGCCTGGAGTTCAAAGAGAGAGCAGTACTTC. As protein: CAWSSKREQYF.

At least ten counts were recorded for this clone. This CDR3 is CASSQLFGIPTQYF. CDR3 in DNA: TGTGCCAGCAGCCAACTTTTCGGGATTCCTACGCAGTATTTT. V usage is TRBV4-2 and J usage is TRBJ2-3, with D perhaps matching TRBD2 (5 bases). CDR3 length: 14 amino acids. In germline, CDR1 is LGHNA, CDR2 YNFKEQ. The V end lost 2 bases, the J end lost 8 bases, and 14 bases lay between the germline ends.

The rearrangement joins TRBV2 to TRBJ1-4; D is unclear. The V gene lost 4 bases and the J gene lost 0 bases, with 9 bases spanning the gap. Looked up from germline, CDR1 is SNHLY and CDR2 is FYNNEI. This CDR3 has 15 amino acids. The chain's CDR3 is CASSGNYATNEKLFF. Here the CDR3 DNA reads TGTGCCAGCAGTGGTAACTACGCAACTAATGAAAAACTGTTTTTT.

The rearrangement joins TRBV11-2 to TRBJ2-1; TRBD2 matches at 15 bases. Germline loops: CDR1 SGHAT, CDR2 FQNNGV. The CDR3 sequence is 17 residues long. V lost 3 bases and J lost 5; bases outside the gene matches: 5. The DNA of the CDR3 is TGTGCCAGCAGCTTCGCGGGACTAGCGGGGGGAAACAATGAGCAGTTCTTC. Residues: CASSFAGLAGGNNEQFF.

This chain connects TRBV11-2 to TRBJ2-5, with D perhaps matching TRBD2 (6 bases). The V and J ends lost 6 bases and 3 bases respectively, with 20 bases between them. CDR1 and CDR2 from the germline V gene are SGHAT and FQNNGV. The CDR3 contains 16 residues. CDR3 coding DNA: TGTGCCAGCAGTGGTAGCCTCGGGACTCCCGAAGAGACCCAGTACTTC. It yields the protein CASSGSLGTPEETQYF. The entire variable domain, with the rest obtained from reference TRBV11-2 and TRBJ2-5, is as follows: EAGVAQSPRYKIIEKRQSVAFWCNPISGHATLYWYQQILGQGPKLLIQFQNNGVVDDSQLPKDRFSAERLKGVDSTLKIQPAKLEDSAVYLCASSGSLGTPEETQYFGPGTRLLVL.

This clone was found a few times. V usage is TRBV27 and J usage is TRBJ1-4, with 8 positions matching TRBD1. The germline gives CDR1 MNHEY, CDR2 SMNVEV (reference sequence). This CDR3 comprises 15 residues. J was trimmed by 3 bases and V by 3 bases; bases with no gene match: 3. In nucleotides, the CDR3 is TGTGCCAGCAGTTTGCAGACAGGGGCTAATGAAAAACTGTTTTTT. The encoded protein is CASSLQTGANEKLFF.

Worth noting for this clone: At one end the junction does not follow the germline gene, possibly because of a read error. This same CDR3 is encoded by further DNA sequences in the sample. The V and J genes are TRBV2 and TRBJ1-2; 9 nucleotides align to TRBD1. This CDR3 contains 12 residues. Germline V gene lookup returns CDR1 SNHLY and CDR2 FYNNEI. CDR3 DNA sequence: TGTGCCAGCGGACAGGGGCCCCTTGGCTACACTTTC. Translating it yields CASGQGPLGYTF.